This TCR beta chain was recorded in a study of post-analysis software for immune sequencing data (dated by TCRdb to between 2015 and 2017). In terms of the full investigation: Disease courses on record covered relapsing-remitting, secondary progressive and progressive-relapsing multiple sclerosis, though some patients had no subtype annotation. The patient repertoires were set against ten to eleven previously published healthy control repertoires from donors whose ages ranged from roughly 6 to 26 years. A subset of samples was prepared in parallel using single-end sample barcoding, then pooled and co-amplified after Illumina adapter ligation. Broader findings and caveats from the paper: Roughly 5 TRBV segments, including TRBV5-6, TRBV5-1 and TRBV20-1, were significantly more frequent in patients than controls. Direct clustering with F measure showed strong co-clustering of samples prepared in the same batch, prompting a batch-effect correction. The multiple sclerosis patient group was slightly younger than the control group. Normalized Chao1 diversity was significantly lower in multiple sclerosis patients than controls, suggesting substantial peripheral T-cell clonal expansion.

Libraries were built with PCR. Sequenced on an Illumina HiSeq 2500. To reduce PCR and sequencing biases, unique molecular identifiers were incorporated into the TCR beta cDNA libraries. About 500,000 cDNA molecules were obtained for every 1 to 10 million input T cells, so each molecule roughly corresponded to one T cell. The patient libraries were prepared and sequenced with the same protocol used for the earlier healthy control dataset. Within a given batch, samples were prepared together, multiplexed and sequenced on the same HiSeq lane. In the authors' own workflow: Raw barcoded reads were processed with MIGEC, discarding single-read molecular identifier groups before consensus assembly and CDR3 extraction. Clonotype tables were post-analysed with VDJtools, and diversity was normalized by down-sampling all datasets to the smallest sample size. Repertoire overlap clustering matched CDR3 amino acid but not nucleotide sequences to correct batch-related cross-sample contamination. TCRdb redid the processing of the public reads, applying fastp at Q25 and MiXCR, and retained in-frame beta chains. Every CDR3 protein is listed once, alongside the most common genes and DNA of its rows. These V and J calls are TCRdb output, not the study's own analysis. In all, the sample holds about 430,000 distinct CDR3 sequences, and approximately 38% of those were seen once. Less than 8% of the sample is held by the ten biggest clonotypes.

This clonotype was found a few times. The antigen it binds to is not known. Base qualities were left out, and no much larger clone turns up one base away. To demonstrate the VDJtools post-analysis software, the study profiled TCR beta repertoires from the peripheral blood of under 15 young patients with multiple sclerosis. The multiple sclerosis patients were children and adolescents between about 6 and 16 years of age. Via the germline V gene, CDR1 is SQVTM and CDR2 ANQGSEA. Trimming at the junction amounts to 6 bases on V and 4 bases on J, and the germline ends lie 12 bases apart. The CDR3 numbers 12 residues from cysteine through phenylalanine. Kept here is only the CDR3 DNA, which spans 36 bases and is read in frame from base 1.

The material sequenced was blood. Recombination linked TRBV29-1 to TRBJ1-2; TRBD1 is a possible D gene, resting on 6 matching bases. The sequence derives from a girl aged 2-10 years with multiple sclerosis. The CDR3 here reads CSVAEGGYGYTF. The DNA reads TGCAGCGTCGCCGAAGGGGGCTATGGCTACACCTTC. The full variable domain, with segments outside the CDR3 supplied by the reference TRBV29-1 and TRBJ1-2 proteins, appears as SAVISQKPSRDICQRGTSLTIQCQVDSQVTMMFWYRQQPGQSLTLIATANQGSEATYESGFVIDKFPISRPNLTFSTLTVSNMSPEDSSIYLCSVAEGGYGYTFGSGTRLTVV.